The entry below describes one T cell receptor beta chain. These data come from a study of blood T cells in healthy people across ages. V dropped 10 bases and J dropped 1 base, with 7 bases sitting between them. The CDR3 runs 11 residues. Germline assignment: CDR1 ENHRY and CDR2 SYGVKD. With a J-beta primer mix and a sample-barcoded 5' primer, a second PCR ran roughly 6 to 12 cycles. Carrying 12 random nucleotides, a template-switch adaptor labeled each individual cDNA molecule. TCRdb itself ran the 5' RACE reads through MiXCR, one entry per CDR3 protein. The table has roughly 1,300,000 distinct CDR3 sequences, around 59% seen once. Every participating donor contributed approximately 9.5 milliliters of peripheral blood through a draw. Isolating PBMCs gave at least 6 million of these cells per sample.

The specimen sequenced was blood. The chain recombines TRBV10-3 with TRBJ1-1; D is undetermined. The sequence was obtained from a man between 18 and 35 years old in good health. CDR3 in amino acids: CATHENTEAFF. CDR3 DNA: TGTGCCACCCATGAGAACACTGAAGCTTTCTTT.